The subject of this entry is one T cell receptor (beta chain). What it binds is not known. The data were obtained in a study of T-cell memory formation after mild COVID-19. General study results and limits: Cross-reactive memory appears to have joined, as suggested by some responding clones showing up in pre-infection memory. Clones contracting over day 15 to 85 were CD4/CD8 balanced, with later expanders leaning CD4+. Clones which contracted sat mainly in CM and EM if CD4+, and in EMRA if CD8+.

Each CDR3 protein gets one entry after TCRdb re-called the 5' RACE reads with MiXCR. The sample lists about 110,000 distinct CDR3 sequences; about 17% were seen once. Trimming removed 4 bases at V and 5 bases at J, with 20 bases between. CDR3 size: 16 residues. The gene calls are TRBV12-3 or TRBV12-4 and TRBJ1-2; possible D gene TRBD1, 6 bases. This sequence was found in an adult woman who had mild COVID-19 (a few samples of this study predate the infection). Cell type and time point are not known. The source material was PBMCs or a T cell subset sorted from them (not recorded which). This CDR3 reads CASSSWTAPEGYGYTF. CDR3 DNA: TGTGCCAGCAGTTCTTGGACAGCCCCAGAAGGATATGGCTACACCTTC.